This TCR beta chain came from a study of OX40 agonist ivuxolimab in advanced cancers. Repertoires were generated with immunoSEQ multiplex PCR, while TCRdb's copy carries only in-frame clones and drops some. The sample includes about 43,000 clones, about 91% of them seen just once. Germline assignment: CDR1 SGDLS and CDR2 YYNGEE. The CDR3 contains 14 residues. J lost 5 bases, V lost 0 bases, and 5 bases had no gene match. The clonotype was recovered from an adult with an advanced solid tumor such as melanoma, head and neck, liver or kidney cancer. The gene calls are TRBV9 and TRBJ2-7; TRBD2 matches 7 bases. The sample here was CD4+ or CD8+ T cells sorted from blood, taken in a trial of the OX40 agonist ivuxolimab. The CDR3 nucleotides read TGTGCCAGCAGCGTAGCGGGAGGTCGAAACGAGCAGTACTTC. Encoded protein: CASSVAGGRNEQYF.